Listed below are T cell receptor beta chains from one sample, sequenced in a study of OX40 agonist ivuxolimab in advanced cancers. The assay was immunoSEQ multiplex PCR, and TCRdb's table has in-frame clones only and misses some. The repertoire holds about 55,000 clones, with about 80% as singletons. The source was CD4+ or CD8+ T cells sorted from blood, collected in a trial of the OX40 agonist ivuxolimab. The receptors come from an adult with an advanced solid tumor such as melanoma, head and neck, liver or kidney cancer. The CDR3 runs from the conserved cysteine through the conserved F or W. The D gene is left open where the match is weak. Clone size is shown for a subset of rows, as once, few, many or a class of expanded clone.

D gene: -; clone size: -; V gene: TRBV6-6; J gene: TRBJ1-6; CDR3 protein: CASSLGNSPLHF; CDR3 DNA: TGTGCCAGCAGTTTAGGGAATTCACCCCTCCACTTT
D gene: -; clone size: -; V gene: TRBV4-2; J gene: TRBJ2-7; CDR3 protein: CASSKDPTWSSYEQYF; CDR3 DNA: TGTGCCAGCAGCAAAGACCCCACGTGGAGCTCCTACGAGCAGTACTTC
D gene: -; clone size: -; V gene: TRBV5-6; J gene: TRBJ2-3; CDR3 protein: CASSWGGETQYF; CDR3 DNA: TGTGCCAGCAGCTGGGGCGGGGAAACGCAGTATTTT
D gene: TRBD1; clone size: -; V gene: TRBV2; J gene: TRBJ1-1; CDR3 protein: CASSWDRGRNGAEAFF; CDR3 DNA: TGTGCCAGCAGTTGGGACAGGGGGCGCAATGGCGCTGAAGCTTTCTTT
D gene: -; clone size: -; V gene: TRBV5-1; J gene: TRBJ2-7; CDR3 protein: CASSLLQGRGEQYF; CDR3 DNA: TGCGCCAGCAGCTTGTTACAGGGAAGGGGCGAGCAGTACTTC
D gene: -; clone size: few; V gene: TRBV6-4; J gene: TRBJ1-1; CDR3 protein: CASSAGPPNTEAFF; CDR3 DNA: TGTGCCAGCAGTGCGGGACCTCCGAACACTGAAGCTTTCTTT
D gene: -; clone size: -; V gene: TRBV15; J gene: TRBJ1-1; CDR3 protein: CATSRDGRMNTEAFF; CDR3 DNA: TGTGCCACCAGCAGAGATGGCCGGATGAACACTGAAGCTTTCTTT
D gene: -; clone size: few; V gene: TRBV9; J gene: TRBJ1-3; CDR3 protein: CASSVGHLFSGNTIYF; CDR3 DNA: TGTGCCAGCAGCGTAGGTCACCTCTTCTCTGGAAACACCATATATTTT
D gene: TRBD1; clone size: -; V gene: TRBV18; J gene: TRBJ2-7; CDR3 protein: CASSIWDRASEQYF; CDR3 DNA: TGTGCCAGCTCCATTTGGGACAGGGCCTCCGAGCAGTACTTC
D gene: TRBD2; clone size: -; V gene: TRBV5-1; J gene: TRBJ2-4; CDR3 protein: CASSLGGAGGRINIQYF; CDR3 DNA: TGCGCCAGCAGCTTAGGCGGGGCGGGAGGTCGGATAAACATTCAGTACTTC
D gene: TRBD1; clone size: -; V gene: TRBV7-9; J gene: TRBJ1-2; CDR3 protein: CASSFGTEDGYTF; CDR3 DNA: TGTGCCAGCAGCTTCGGGACAGAGGATGGCTACACCTTC
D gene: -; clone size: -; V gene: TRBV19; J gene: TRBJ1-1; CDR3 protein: CASKTAGAMNTEAFF; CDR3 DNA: TGTGCCAGTAAAACGGCGGGGGCTATGAACACTGAAGCTTTCTTT
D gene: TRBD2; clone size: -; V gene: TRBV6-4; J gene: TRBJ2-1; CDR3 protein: CASSDGLAGAYNEQFF; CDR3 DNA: TGTGCCAGCAGTGACGGACTAGCGGGAGCCTACAATGAGCAGTTCTTC
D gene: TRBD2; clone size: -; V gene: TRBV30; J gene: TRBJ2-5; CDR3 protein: CGGGRAPKETQYF; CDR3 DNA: TGTGGGGGCGGGAGGGCCCCCAAAGAGACCCAGTACTTC
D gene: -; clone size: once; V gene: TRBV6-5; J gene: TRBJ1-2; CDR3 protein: CASSKSLTGGYTF; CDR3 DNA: TGTGCCAGCAGTAAGTCCCTGACAGGCGGCTACACCTTC
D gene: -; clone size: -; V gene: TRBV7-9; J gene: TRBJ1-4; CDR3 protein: CASSLAWGNGEKLFF; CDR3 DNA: TGTGCCAGCAGCTTAGCGTGGGGGAACGGTGAAAAACTGTTTTTT
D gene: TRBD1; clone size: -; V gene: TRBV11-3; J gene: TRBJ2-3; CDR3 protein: CASSPGTGRAYGDTQYF; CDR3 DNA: TGTGCCAGCAGTCCCGGGACAGGGCGGGCTTATGGAGATACGCAGTATTTT
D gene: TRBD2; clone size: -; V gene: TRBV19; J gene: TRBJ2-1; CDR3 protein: CASSPRTSGSTYNEQFF; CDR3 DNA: TGTGCCAGTAGTCCGAGGACTAGCGGGAGCACTTACAATGAGCAGTTCTTC